The 5 T cell receptor beta chains presented below share a single source sample, sequenced in a study of blood T cell repertoires in COVID-19. Method: immunoSEQ multiplex PCR; TCRdb's copy keeps in-frame clones and lacks some. The table has approximately 500,000 clones, about 91% seen once. Sequencing was performed on peripheral blood. The origin of the receptors is a young man with COVID-19, enrolled during active disease.

V and J are TRBV24-1 and TRBJ2-7, with D perhaps matching TRBD1 (5 bases). The germline gives CDR1 KGHDR, CDR2 SFDVKD. The CDR3 runs 13 residues. V was cut by 3 bases and J by 2 bases, with 7 bases left in between. In DNA, the CDR3 is TGTGCCACCAGTGATAAGACAGCCTACGAGCAGTACTTC. Encoded protein: CATSDKTAYEQYF.

The gene calls are TRBV9 and TRBJ2-4, with TRBD1 as a possible D gene (6 bases). This CDR3 region has 13 residues. Germline assignment: CDR1 SGDLS and CDR2 YYNGEE. V was shortened by 4 bases and J by 15 bases, with 20 bases between the two germline ends. The CDR3 coding sequence is TGTGCCAGCAGCCCGCGGACAGAAGTGGCGATGTACTTC. This codes for CASSPRTEVAMYF.

J is TRBJ2-5 and V is TRBV5-1, with 12 bases that match TRBD2. In germline, CDR1 is SGHRS, CDR2 YFSETQ. The CDR3 runs 18 residues. V lost 4 bases and J lost 1; bases outside the gene matches: 11. DNA of the CDR3: TGCGCCAGCAGCCTGATAAGGACTAGCGGGACCCTCCAAGAGACCCAGTACTTC. Its translation: CASSLIRTSGTLQETQYF. Drawing the rest from reference TRBV5-1 and TRBJ2-5, the complete variable domain is KAGVTQTPRYLIKTRGQQVTLSCSPISGHRSVSWYQQTPGQGLQFLFEYFSETQRNKGNFPGRFSGRQFSNSRSEMNVSTLELGDSALYLCASSLIRTSGTLQETQYFGPGTRLLVL.

This clone occurred once. The V call is TRBV5-6, the J call TRBJ2-3; D ambiguous. Germline loops: CDR1 SGHDT, CDR2 YYEEEE. This CDR3 has 13 amino acids. Trimming left V 0 bases short and J 1 base short, with 3 bases between. The CDR3 DNA is TGTGCCAGCAGCTTGGGAGGCACAGATACGCAGTATTTT. It translates to CASSLGGTDTQYF.

In this sample, this clone turned up once. The rearrangement links TRBV18 to TRBJ1-2, with D tentatively TRBD1 (6 bases). CDR3 length: 13 residues. Trimming cost V 4 bases and J 4 bases, with 10 bases left between them. Germline loops: CDR1 KGHSH, CDR2 LQKENI. The CDR3: CASSQGQSYGYTF. The CDR3 bases are TGTGCCAGCTCACAGGGACAAAGCTATGGCTACACCTTC. The entire variable domain, with the rest obtained from reference TRBV18 and TRBJ1-2, is as follows: NAGVMQNPRHLVRRRGQEARLRCSPMKGHSHVYWYRQLPEEGLKFMVYLQKENIIDESGMPKERFSAEFPKEGPSILRIQQVVRGDSAAYFCASSQGQSYGYTFGSGTRLTVV.